The entry that follows covers one TCR beta chain sequence. No cognate antigen has been identified for it. The sample holds no much larger clone one base away, and base qualities are not on file. The data derive from a study of cytomegalovirus exposure and HLA in healthy donors (dated by TCRdb to 2016 to 2017). About the study as a whole: An earlier analysis of around 600 of the donors reported 276 Gb of sequence data and around 120 million unique TCR beta sequences from roughly 180 million T cells. About 280 gigabases of sequencing data and tens of millions of unique TCR sequences were included in an early release covering roughly 600 HLA-typed donors. Of the 300 to 500 genotyped donors, 75% to 85% were placed in the genetic ancestry cluster associated with self-reported Caucasian donors. The study was designed to test whether signatures of past pathogen exposure could be identified by cataloging public T cell receptors. The study profiled the T cell repertoires of fewer than 850 subjects by immunosequencing and related them to cytomegalovirus serostatus. A separate validation cohort of about 110 different subjects was used in addition to the roughly 670-subject first cohort. The study combined high-throughput TCR immunosequencing, statistical association of individual TCRs with disease status, and machine learning to predict cytomegalovirus infection status. To study patterns of TCR occurrence, a later analysis re-analyzed previously published TCR beta repertoires from 650 to 750 donors and added high-resolution HLA genotyping. In the later analysis, no new phenotypic data were used to find candidate immune exposures; instead, reliance was placed on TCR beta sequences and their occurrence across donors. In an earlier analysis of roughly 600 of the donors, high-throughput TCR beta sequencing was used to judge whether each TCR beta V gene segment behaved as functional or pseudogenic. Donor age, sex, ethnicity and CMV serostatus were collected together with the repertoire data. A later genetic analysis used genome-wide SNP genotypes for about three fifths of the roughly 700 donors, treating that subset as a discovery cohort. Every discovery cohort repertoire had been produced on one sequencing platform. HLA typing covered class I and class II loci at four-digit resolution. Typing coverage differed by locus: A, B, C, DRB1 and DQB1 were typed in roughly 629-630 donors, DQA1 in about 500, DPA1 in some 570, and DPB1 in roughly 450. Because of strong linkage in the cohort, roughly five DR-DQ haplotypes were treated as single units for association and clustering. On average, 235,054 unique TCR beta nucleotide sequences were sequenced per donor among more than 350 genotyped donors of the cohort, with roughly 20% of those sequences being non-productive. Overall results and qualifications from the work: Because HLA typing was unavailable for some donors at each locus, only the typed subset was used in association tests. It was suggested by the authors that the approach could potentially be generalized to other disease states and immunological phenotypes. A cluster of highly shared sequence variants was judged likely to represent a technical artifact of the sequencing pipeline. According to a later analysis, parvovirus B19, influenza, CMV and Epstein-Barr virus appeared linked to several top co-occurrence clusters. Linkage disequilibrium might explain the correlated functional status among segregating V segments, but an unknown experimental factor could not be ruled out. In a later genetic analysis, a missense DCLRE1C variant was associated with V-gene and J-gene trimming of TCR beta chains, and the association was replicated in an independent cohort. Assigning TCR associations to individual alleles was difficult when HLA alleles, especially DR and DQ, strongly co-occurred. In a later analysis, 15,000 to 20,000 TCR beta sequences were associated with specific HLA alleles at a false discovery rate of 0.05. Immune exposure information for the cohort was limited to CMV serostatus. Over 15 rarely observed V segments, including chromosome 9 orphons, were excluded from the earlier analysis of approximately 500 of the donors because counts were too low. An earlier analysis of approximately 500 of the donors showed that most TCR beta V segments appeared in productive rearrangements either about 87% or about 30% of the time, which broadly matched IMGT annotations. Compared with equally common non-associated chains, HLA-associated TCR beta chains in a later analysis were more clonally expanded and had lower generation probabilities. A later analysis found that TCR association rates varied across HLA loci, with DRB1 alleles showing the most associated TCRs and HLA-C alleles the fewest. The 87-base-pair reads could not distinguish some IMGT-functional V segments, including TRBV6-2 and TRBV6-3, so those segments were excluded. In vitro tests confirmed that a few of the cytomegalovirus-associated TCR beta chains recognize cytomegalovirus antigens. In a later analysis, most CMV-associated TCR beta chains were found to appear HLA-restricted, with HLA associations seemingly driven largely by CMV exposure. Most TCR sequences were seen in very few donors, while some public TCRs were found in many individuals. The classifier was reported to diagnose cytomegalovirus status with high specificity and sensitivity in both the original cohort and the validation cohort. In the study, roughly 160 TCR beta chains were listed as associated with cytomegalovirus. In a later genetic analysis, fewer N-insertions in productive TCRs were reported among donors in an Asian-associated ancestry cluster than the roughly 640-donor mean. This cohort had only TCR beta chains sequenced, and the lack of alpha or paired-chain data limited which features could be detected. Sequencing depth was assumed to be roughly uniform across donors in the presence/absence analyses, though that assumption may not hold. A further reported finding was that TCR beta sequences accurately predicted the HLA-A and HLA-B alleles for most subjects in the first cohort.

The cohort comprised several hundred healthy bone marrow donors. Cohort members were all nominally healthy when sampled, although unrecorded immune exposures were likely present. The donor was CMV seronegative and belonged to the group of 352 seronegative cohort members. Every donor gave a peripheral blood sample, and the peripheral blood mononuclear cells from that sample were used for TCR beta sequencing. Genomic DNA was extracted from the blood cell samples with the Qiagen DNeasy Blood Extraction Kit. From the cysteine through the phenylalanine, the CDR3 covers 14 amino acids. Only the CDR3 DNA is retained, 42 bases long and in frame from the first base. The germline V gene (reference sequence) provides CDR1 SGHNT and CDR2 YYREEE. Here V drops 4 bases and J drops 5 bases, and the junction holds 9 bases not matched to any gene. The receptor library was made with the immunoSEQ multiplex PCR assay. A mixture of 60 forward primers for TCR Vbeta segments and 13 reverse primers for TCR Jbeta segments was used in the multiplex PCR. Amplification of the CDR3 region of rearranged TCR beta genes was performed with a multiplex PCR assay on genomic DNA. The amplified TCR beta libraries were sequenced on the Illumina HiSeq System as 87-base-pair reads. In the paper's pipeline: Across the 670 or so repertoires, a later analysis counted 78 million or so unique TCR beta chains, roughly 11 million of which were shared by at least two donors. Raw reads were error-corrected and collapsed into unique sequences with a nearest-neighbor algorithm that merged closely related sequences to remove PCR and sequencing errors. CDR3 sequences were aligned to IMGT reference sequences to assign V, D and J gene segments. For a sequence to be retained, a match of at least six nucleotides was required to both a V gene segment and a J gene segment. A rearrangement was called productive if the CDR3 had no stop codons and remained in frame with V and J, and every other rearrangement was called non-productive. CDR3 was defined according to IMGT convention as the region running from the second conserved V-encoded cysteine to the conserved J-encoded phenylalanine. The earlier analysis of 587 of the donors excluded any sequence lacking an unambiguous match to a single V gene segment. An earlier analysis of a few hundred of the donors classified V segments as functional when productive rearrangements were above 56.7% and as segregating when the standard deviation between donors was above 5%. A statistical classification framework was developed to diagnose cytomegalovirus status using the catalog of TCR beta chain sequences. In a later analysis, TCR nucleotide sequences were compared against IMGT/GENE-DB human TR gene sequences so that V and J genes could be assigned. The TCRdist pipeline was used in a later analysis to assign CDR3 sequences and most-parsimonious VDJ recombination scenarios. In a later analysis, each TCR beta chain was defined by its CDR3 amino acid sequence together with its V-gene family, and reads lacking a unique V-gene family were excluded. To address suspected cross-contamination and a sequencing artifact, a later analysis removed a few hundred highly shared, low-generation-probability nucleotide sequences. In a later analysis, a clonal expansion index for each public chain was calculated from normalized within-repertoire ranks of inferred template counts. Generation probabilities in a later analysis came from a VDJ recombination model fitted to out-of-frame rearrangements, and those results were checked against IGoR. Hypergeometric tests were used in a later analysis to score TCR-TCR, TCR-HLA and TCR-CMV co-occurrence, with a repertoire-size bias correction applied to the TCR pairs. To estimate false discovery rates, a later analysis permuted the HLA or CMV assignments 20 times. In a later analysis, co-occurring TCRs were grouped using DBSCAN, with TCRdist sequence similarity added in when clustering inside HLA-allele-positive subsets. For co-occurrence clustering, repertoires with fewer than 30,000 or more than 120,000 public chains were excluded, along with 4 to 6 repertoires with anomalous nucleotide sharing. TCRdb took over this immuneACCESS table, retaining in-frame rearrangements with V and J assigned. Such tables are incomplete; in checked studies, under half of the missing clones stem from an unresolved V gene, and the remainder is unexplained. That table supplies the V and J calls and clone size; D and trimming were determined from the DNA. The sample has around 190,000 clones on record, about four fifths of them singletons. Approximately 1.8% of the sample rests with the top ten.

The sequence links TRBV5-4 to TRBJ2-7; 7 middle bases align to TRBD1. The sample taken for sequencing was PBMCs. The sequence came from a man aged 18-30 years in good health and CMV-seronegative. DNA sequence: TGTGCCAGCAGCATCCGGGACAGAGGAAACGAGCAGTACTTC. This translates into CASSIRDRGNEQYF.